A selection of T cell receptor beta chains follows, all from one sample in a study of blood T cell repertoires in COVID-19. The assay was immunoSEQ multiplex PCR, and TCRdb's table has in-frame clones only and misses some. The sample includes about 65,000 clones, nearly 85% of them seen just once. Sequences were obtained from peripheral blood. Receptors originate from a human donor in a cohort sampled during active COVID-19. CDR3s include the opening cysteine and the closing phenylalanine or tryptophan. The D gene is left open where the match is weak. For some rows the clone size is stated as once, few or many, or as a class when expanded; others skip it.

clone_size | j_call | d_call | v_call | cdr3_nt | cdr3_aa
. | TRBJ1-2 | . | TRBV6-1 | TGTGCCAGCAGTGAAGCAGTAACAGGTTCTTCTAACTATGGCTACACCTTC | CASSEAVTGSSNYGYTF
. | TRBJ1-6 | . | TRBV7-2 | TGTGCCAGCAGCGGGAGCTCCTATAATTCACCCCTCCACTTT | CASSGSSYNSPLHF
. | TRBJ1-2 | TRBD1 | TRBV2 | TGTGCCAGCAGCCCCCGGACAGGGTATGGCTACACCTTC | CASSPRTGYGYTF
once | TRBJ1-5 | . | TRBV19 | TGTGCCAGTAGTATATCAGGGGGCAATCAGCCCCAGCATTTT | CASSISGGNQPQHF
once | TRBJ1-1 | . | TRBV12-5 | TGTGCTAGTGGTTTCGCGACGCCGCAGGGGCAGGGGAAAGCTTTCTTT | CASGFATPQGQGKAFF
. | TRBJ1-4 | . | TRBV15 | TGTGCCACCAGCAGACCAGGGGCGCTCATGTTGGAAAAACTGTTTTTT | CATSRPGALMLEKLFF
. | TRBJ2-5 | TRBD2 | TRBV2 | TGTGCCAGCAGGCGGAACGGGGGGGCCGGTGCAGAGACCCAGTACTTC | CASRRNGGAGAETQYF
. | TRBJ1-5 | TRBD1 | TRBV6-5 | TGTGCCAGCGGGCCCAGGGGGTTTCGGCCCCAGCATTTT | CASGPRGFRPQHF
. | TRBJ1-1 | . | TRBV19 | TGTGCCACTAAACCGGGACATGGAAACACTGAAGCTTTCTTT | CATKPGHGNTEAFF
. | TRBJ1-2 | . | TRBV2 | TGTGCCAGCAGTGCCGAACAGAGTCCTAACTATGGCTACACCTTC | CASSAEQSPNYGYTF
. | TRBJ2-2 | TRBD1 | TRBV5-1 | TGCGCCAGCAGCAAAGGACAGGAGACGAACACCGGGGAGCTGTTTTTT | CASSKGQETNTGELFF
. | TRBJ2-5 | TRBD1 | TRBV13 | TGTGCCAGCACCTCTCGACAGGGGGAAGAGACCCAGTACTTC | CASTSRQGEETQYF
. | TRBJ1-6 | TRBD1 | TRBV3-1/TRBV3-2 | TGTGCCAGCAGCCAAGGGTACAGGGGGCGGTCGGGATCACCCCTCCACTTT | CASSQGYRGRSGSPLHF
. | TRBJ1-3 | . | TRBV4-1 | TGCGCCAGCAGCCAAGATCGAGGGCCTGGAAACACCATATATTTT | CASSQDRGPGNTIYF
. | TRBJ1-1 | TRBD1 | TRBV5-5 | TGTGCCAGCAGCTTGGCCCTCGTCAGGGGGACCACCGAAGCTTTCTTT | CASSLALVRGTTEAFF
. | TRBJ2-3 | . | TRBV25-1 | TGTGCCAGCAGCAGGTCGGCAGATACGCAGTATTTT | CASSRSADTQYF
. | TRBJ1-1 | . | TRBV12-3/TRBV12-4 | TGTGCCAGCAGAGGGACGGGGGACACTGAAGCTTTCTTT | CASRGTGDTEAFF
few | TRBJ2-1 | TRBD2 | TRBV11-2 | TGTGCCAGCAGCCCAAGCGGGGGGGCATTTGATGAGCAGTTCTTC | CASSPSGGAFDEQFF
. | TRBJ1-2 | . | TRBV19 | TGTGCCAGTAGTATAGACACTTCGAACTATGGCTACACCTTC | CASSIDTSNYGYTF
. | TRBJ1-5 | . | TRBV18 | TGTGCCAGCTCCAGCCTAGGCAATGCTGGCAATCAGCCCCAGCATTTT | CASSSLGNAGNQPQHF